This entry is about one T cell receptor (beta chain). There is no known antigen for this receptor. Base qualities are not provided; no much larger clone lies one nucleotide away. These data originate in a study of blood T cell repertoires in COVID-19 (dated by TCRdb to the early 2020s). About the investigation overall: Samples covering the acute and convalescent phases of COVID-19 were provided by collaborators in the United States, Italy and Spain. Samples came from the ongoing ImmuneRACE study (first 160 participants) plus 1,254 subjects from 6 global collaborators. The repertoires were released in a freely available public database meant as a resource for research on the immune response to SARS-CoV-2. The dataset comprised deeply sampled blood TCRbeta repertoires from subjects exposed to, actively infected with, or recovered from COVID-19. The prospective study material was composed of cDNA or gDNA derived from T cells, B-cell-depleted T cells, or PBMCs. Where HLA class I and class II types were available, the types were taken from metadata supplied by the sample provider, not from assay-based typing. Sample metadata almost always included a de-identified subject ID, COVID-19 status, age in years and sex.

TCRbeta CDR3 regions were amplified from genomic DNA by means of the immunoSEQ Assay, a bias-controlled multiplex PCR. On the authors' methods: Nucleated cell counts per sample were estimated from amplification of reference gene primers within the assay. To quantify the absolute abundance of each unique TCRbeta CDR3 rearrangement, sequence reads were collapsed and filtered. For each sample, productive Simpson clonality was calculated as the square root of Simpson's diversity index across productive rearrangements. TCRdb holds this immuneACCESS table with in-frame rearrangements only. Some clones are missing; in checked studies, unresolved V genes explain under half, and the rest has no known cause. The D gene and trimming were derived from the DNA, and the V and J assignments and clone size from that table. Across this sample there are 100,000 or so clones, with 75% to 95% seen only once. The biggest ten clones account for about 3.9% of the sample.

The full study reports these points: The amount of clinical and demographic metadata varied by source and participant and was provided uncurated.

Whole blood was collected in K2EDTA tubes by collaborating institutions according to the institutions' own protocols. For TCRbeta analysis, collaborators shipped samples in one of three forms: frozen whole blood, isolated PBMCs, or DNA extracted from either of those sample types. The sample comprised peripheral blood. This TCR was recovered from a young man with acute or convalescent COVID-19.

The DNA sequence is given as TGTGCCAGCAGCCCGCCACTTGGGACAGAGAAGAATTCACCCCTCCACTTT. The resulting protein is CASSPPLGTEKNSPLHF. The chain is assembled from TRBV11-3 and TRBJ1-6; TRBD1 fits 7 bases in the junction. The CDR3 spans 17 residues, from the cysteine through the phenylalanine. The sequence is cut down to CDR3 DNA, 51 bases in frame from base 1. Compared with germline, V lacks 5 bases and J lacks 7 bases; bases without a gene match: 14. CDR1 and CDR2 were assigned from the germline V gene as SGHNT and YENEEA.